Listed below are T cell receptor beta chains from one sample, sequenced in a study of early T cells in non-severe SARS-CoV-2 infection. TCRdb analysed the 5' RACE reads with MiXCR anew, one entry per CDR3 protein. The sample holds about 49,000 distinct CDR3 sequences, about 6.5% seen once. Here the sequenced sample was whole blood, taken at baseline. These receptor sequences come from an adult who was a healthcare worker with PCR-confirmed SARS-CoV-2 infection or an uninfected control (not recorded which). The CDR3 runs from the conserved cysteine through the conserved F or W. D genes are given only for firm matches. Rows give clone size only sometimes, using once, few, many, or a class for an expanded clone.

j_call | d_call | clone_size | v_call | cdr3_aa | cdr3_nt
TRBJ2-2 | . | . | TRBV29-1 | CSVVDNTGELFF | TGCAGCGTTGTGGACAACACCGGGGAGCTGTTTTTT
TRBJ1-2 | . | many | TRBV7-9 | CASSLDTYGYTF | TGTGCCAGCAGCCTGGACACATATGGCTACACCTTC
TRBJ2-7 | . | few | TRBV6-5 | CASRKNRDPSYEQYF | TGTGCCAGCAGGAAAAACCGGGACCCAAGCTACGAGCAGTACTTC
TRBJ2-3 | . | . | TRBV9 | CASSLDAVNTDTQYF | TGTGCCAGCAGCCTGGACGCAGTTAACACAGATACGCAGTATTTT
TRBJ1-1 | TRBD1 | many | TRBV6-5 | CASSYSTGGLNTEAFF | TGTGCCAGCAGTTACTCTACAGGGGGTTTGAACACTGAAGCTTTCTTT
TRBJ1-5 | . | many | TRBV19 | CATWGGTGNQPQHF | TGTGCCACCTGGGGAGGAACGGGCAATCAGCCCCAGCATTTT
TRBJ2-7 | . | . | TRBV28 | CASSFGTSYEQYF | TGTGCCAGCAGTTTCGGGACATCCTACGAGCAGTACTTC
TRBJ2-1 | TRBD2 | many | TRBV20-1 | CSARPGGTKGSYNEQFF | TGCAGTGCTAGACCCGGTGGGACTAAAGGCTCCTACAATGAGCAGTTCTTC
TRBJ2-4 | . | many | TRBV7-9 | CASSLATLAKNIQYF | TGTGCCAGCAGCTTAGCGACCCTGGCCAAAAACATTCAGTACTTC
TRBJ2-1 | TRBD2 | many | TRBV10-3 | CAISESDSGGAEQFF | TGTGCCATCAGTGAGTCGGATAGCGGGGGGGCTGAGCAGTTCTTC
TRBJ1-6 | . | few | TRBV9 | CASSVRQENSPLHF | TGTGCCAGCAGCGTAAGACAGGAGAATTCACCCCTCCACTTT
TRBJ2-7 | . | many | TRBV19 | CASSINTGRTYEQYF | TGTGCCAGTAGTATCAATACGGGCCGTACCTACGAGCAGTACTTC
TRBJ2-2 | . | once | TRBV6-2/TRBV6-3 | CASSRTPGELFF | TGTGCCAGCAGCCGGACCCCCGGGGAGCTGTTTTTT
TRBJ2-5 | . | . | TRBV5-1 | CASSLALFQETQYF | TGCGCCAGCAGCTTGGCCTTATTCCAAGAGACCCAGTACTTC
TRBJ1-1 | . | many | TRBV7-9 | CASSLADVGQETEAFF | TGTGCCAGCAGCTTAGCGGACGTCGGTCAAGAGACTGAAGCTTTCTTT
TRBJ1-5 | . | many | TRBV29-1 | CSVEEGNQPQHF | TGCAGCGTTGAAGAGGGGAATCAGCCCCAGCATTTT
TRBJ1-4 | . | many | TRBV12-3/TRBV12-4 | CASSLTEGGEKLFF | TGTGCCAGCAGTTTGACAGAGGGTGGCGAAAAACTGTTTTTT
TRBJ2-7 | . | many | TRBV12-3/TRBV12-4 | CASSLGQEQYF | TGTGCCAGCAGTCTAGGCCAAGAGCAGTACTTC
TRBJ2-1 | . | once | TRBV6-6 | CASSYLQNNEQFF | TGTGCCAGCAGTTACCTGCAGAACAATGAGCAGTTCTTC
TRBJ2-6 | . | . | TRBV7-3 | CASSLTAGVASGANVLTF | TGTGCCAGCAGCTTAACGGCAGGGGTTGCCTCTGGGGCCAACGTCCTGACTTTC
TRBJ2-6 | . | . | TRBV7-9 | CASSLDLVNVLTF | TGTGCCAGCAGCTTAGACCTGGTCAACGTCCTGACTTTC
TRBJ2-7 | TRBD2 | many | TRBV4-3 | CASSQDRLAGDEQYF | TGCGCCAGCAGCCAAGATCGTCTAGCGGGGGACGAGCAGTACTTC
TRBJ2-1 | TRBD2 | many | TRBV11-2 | CASSPRTYAWGSGTGEQFF | TGTGCCAGCAGCCCACGGACCTATGCCTGGGGCAGCGGGACGGGCGAGCAGTTCTTC
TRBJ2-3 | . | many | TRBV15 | CATSRDSLGDTQYF | TGTGCCACCAGCAGAGATTCCTTAGGGGATACGCAGTATTTT
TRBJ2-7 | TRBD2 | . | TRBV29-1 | CSVPGLAYEQYF | TGCAGCGTGCCGGGACTAGCCTACGAGCAGTACTTC
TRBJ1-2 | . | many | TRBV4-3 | CASSQADRANYGYTF | TGCGCCAGCAGCCAAGCGGACAGAGCCAACTATGGCTACACCTTC
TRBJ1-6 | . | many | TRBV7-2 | CASSTTQISSPLHF | TGTGCCAGCAGTACGACTCAAATCAGTTCACCCCTCCACTTT
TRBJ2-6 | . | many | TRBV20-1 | CSADRSGANVLTF | TGCAGTGCCGACCGCTCTGGGGCCAACGTCCTGACTTTC
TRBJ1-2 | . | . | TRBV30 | CAWDSRGYGYTF | TGTGCCTGGGATTCTAGGGGGTATGGCTACACCTTC
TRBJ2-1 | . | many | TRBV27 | CASSLLGFSEQFF | TGTGCCAGCAGTTTATTGGGGTTTAGTGAGCAGTTCTTC
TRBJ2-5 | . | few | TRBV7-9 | CASSLVLGKTQYF | TGTGCCAGCAGCTTAGTTCTCGGGAAGACCCAGTACTTC
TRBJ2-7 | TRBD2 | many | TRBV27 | CASSSVAGGWNEQYF | TGTGCCAGCAGTTCCGTGGCGGGGGGGTGGAACGAGCAGTACTTC
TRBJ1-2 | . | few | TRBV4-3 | CASSRGNNYGYTF | TGCGCCAGCAGCCGGGGGAATAACTATGGCTACACCTTC
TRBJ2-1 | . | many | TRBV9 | CASSRGVYNEQFF | TGTGCCAGCAGCAGAGGGGTCTACAATGAGCAGTTCTTC
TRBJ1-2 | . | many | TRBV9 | CASSVEWGGSGYTF | TGTGCCAGCAGCGTAGAATGGGGTGGTTCCGGCTACACCTTC
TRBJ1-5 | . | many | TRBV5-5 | CASTPVGGNQPQHF | TGTGCCAGCACCCCCGTCGGGGGCAATCAGCCCCAGCATTTT
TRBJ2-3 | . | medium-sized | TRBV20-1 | CRAELGGPTDTQYF | TGCAGGGCGGAGCTGGGGGGCCCCACAGATACGCAGTATTTT
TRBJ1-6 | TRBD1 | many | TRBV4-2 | CASIQSDPGQGSPLHF | TGTGCCAGCATCCAGTCCGATCCGGGACAGGGTTCACCCCTCCACTTT
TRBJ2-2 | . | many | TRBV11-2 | CASSERPGTNTGELFF | TGTGCCAGCAGCGAGAGACCCGGGACGAACACCGGGGAGCTGTTTTTT
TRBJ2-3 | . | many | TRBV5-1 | CASSHRGAQSSTDTQYF | TGCGCCAGCAGTCATCGGGGGGCTCAATCCAGCACAGATACGCAGTATTTT
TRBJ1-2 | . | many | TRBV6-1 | CASILDGYYGYTF | TGTGCCAGCATTCTGGACGGATACTATGGCTACACCTTC
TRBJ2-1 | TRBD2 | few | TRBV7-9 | CASSWGGGTYNEQFF | TGTGCCAGCAGCTGGGGCGGGGGGACCTACAATGAGCAGTTCTTC
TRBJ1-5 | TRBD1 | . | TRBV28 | CASRYLTGTDDQPQHF | TGTGCCAGCAGATACCTAACCGGGACAGACGATCAGCCCCAGCATTTT
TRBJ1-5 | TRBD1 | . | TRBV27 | CASSMDRRNQPQHF | TGTGCCAGCAGTATGGACAGGCGCAATCAGCCCCAGCATTTT
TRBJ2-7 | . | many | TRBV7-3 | CASSLEASSHEQYF | TGTGCCAGCAGCTTAGAGGCGTCCAGCCACGAGCAGTACTTC
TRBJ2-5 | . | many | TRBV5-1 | CASSLGAGETQYF | TGCGCCAGCAGCTTGGGTGCGGGAGAGACCCAGTACTTC
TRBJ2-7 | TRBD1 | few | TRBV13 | CASSLTGTGARPYEQYF | TGTGCCAGCAGCTTGACCGGGACAGGGGCTCGGCCCTACGAGCAGTACTTC
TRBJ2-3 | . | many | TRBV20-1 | CSAREKVNTQYF | TGCAGTGCTAGAGAAAAGGTTAATACGCAGTATTTT
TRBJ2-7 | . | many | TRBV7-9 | CASTGSYEQYF | TGTGCCAGCACTGGAAGCTACGAGCAGTACTTC
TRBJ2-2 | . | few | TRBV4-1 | CASSPWDQLGGELFF | TGCGCCAGCAGCCCATGGGACCAACTGGGCGGGGAGCTGTTTTTT
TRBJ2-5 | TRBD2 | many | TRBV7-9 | CASSPTSGGLETQYF | TGTGCCAGCAGCCCCACTAGCGGGGGGTTGGAGACCCAGTACTTC
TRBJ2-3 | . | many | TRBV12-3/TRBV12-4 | CASSLVPDTQYF | TGTGCCAGCAGTTTAGTGCCAGATACGCAGTATTTT
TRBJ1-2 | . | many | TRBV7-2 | CASSPGRAYGYTF | TGTGCCAGCAGTCCCGGGAGAGCTTATGGCTACACCTTC
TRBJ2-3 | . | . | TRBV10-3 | CAISESTSLDYPDTQYF | TGTGCCATCAGTGAGTCGACCTCTTTGGACTACCCAGATACGCAGTATTTT
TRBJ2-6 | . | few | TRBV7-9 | CASSFSGGISGANVLTF | TGTGCCAGCAGCTTTTCTGGAGGGATCTCTGGGGCCAACGTCCTGACTTTC